This TCR beta chain stems from a study of T cell changes during pregnancy in multiple sclerosis. Per germline, CDR1 PRHDT and CDR2 FYEKMQ (reference sequence). The CDR3 covers 13 residues. Method: immunoSEQ multiplex PCR; TCRdb's copy keeps in-frame clones and lacks some. The repertoire consists of 50,000 to 60,000 clones, with about 91% occurring once and the leading ten covering roughly 3.5%. This chain connects TRBV13 to TRBJ2-5; possibly TRBD1 for D (6 bases). The J call could be wrong; TRBJ2-7 is a better fit for the DNA end. Sample: peripheral blood, taken after pregnancy. The TCR was taken from a female donor in good health, enrolled as a control in a pregnancy study. The CDR3 region is CASRSTGSYEQYF. The CDR3 DNA is TGTGCCAGCAGGTCGACAGGTTCCTACGAGCAGTACTTC.